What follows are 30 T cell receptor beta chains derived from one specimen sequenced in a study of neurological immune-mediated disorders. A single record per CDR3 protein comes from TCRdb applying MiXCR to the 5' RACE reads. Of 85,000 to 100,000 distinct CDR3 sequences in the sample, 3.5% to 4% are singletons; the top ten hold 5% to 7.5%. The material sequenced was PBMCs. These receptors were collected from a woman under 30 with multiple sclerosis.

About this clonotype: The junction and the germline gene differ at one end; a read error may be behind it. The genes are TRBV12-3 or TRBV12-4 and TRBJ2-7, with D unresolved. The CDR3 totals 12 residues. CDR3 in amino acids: CDSSTTGREQYF. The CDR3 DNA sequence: TGTGACAGCAGCACGACCGGACGAGAGCAGTACTTC.

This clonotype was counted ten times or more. In nucleotides, the CDR3 is TGCGCCAGCAGCCTGGTCGCGGAATCCTACAATGAGCAGTTCTTC. Encoded protein: CASSLVAESYNEQFF. The rearrangement links TRBV5-1 to TRBJ2-1; D call uncertain. The CDR3 is made up of 15 amino acids. V was shortened by 4 bases and J by 1 base, with 12 bases between the two germline ends. Looked up from germline, CDR1 is SGHRS and CDR2 is YFSETQ.

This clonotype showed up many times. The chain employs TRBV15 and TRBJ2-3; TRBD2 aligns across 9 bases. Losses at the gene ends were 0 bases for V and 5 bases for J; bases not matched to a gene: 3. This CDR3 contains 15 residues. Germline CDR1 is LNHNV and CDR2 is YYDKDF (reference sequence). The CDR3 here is CATSRDTLAGDTQYF. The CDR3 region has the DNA TGTGCCACCAGCAGAGATACACTAGCGGGAGATACGCAGTATTTT.

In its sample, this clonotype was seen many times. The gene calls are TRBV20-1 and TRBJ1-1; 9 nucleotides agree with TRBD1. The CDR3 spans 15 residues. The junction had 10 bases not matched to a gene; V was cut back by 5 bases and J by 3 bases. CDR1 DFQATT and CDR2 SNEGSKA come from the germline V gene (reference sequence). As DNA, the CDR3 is TGCAGTGCTTCCGGGACAGGGATACTTTACACTGAAGCTTTCTTT. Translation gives CSASGTGILYTEAFF.

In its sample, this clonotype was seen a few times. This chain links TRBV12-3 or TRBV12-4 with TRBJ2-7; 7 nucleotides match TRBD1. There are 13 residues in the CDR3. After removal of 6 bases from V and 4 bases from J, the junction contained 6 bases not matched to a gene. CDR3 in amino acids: CASRLGTAYEQYF. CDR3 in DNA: TGTGCCAGCAGGCTTGGGACAGCATACGAGCAGTACTTC.

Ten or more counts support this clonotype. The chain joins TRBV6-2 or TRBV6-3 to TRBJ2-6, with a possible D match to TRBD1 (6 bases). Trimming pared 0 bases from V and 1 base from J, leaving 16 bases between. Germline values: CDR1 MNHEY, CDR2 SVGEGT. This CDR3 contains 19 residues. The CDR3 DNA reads TGTGCCAGCAGTTACTCGAGCCCGGACAGACCTTCTGGGGCCAACGTCCTGACTTTC. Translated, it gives CASSYSSPDRPSGANVLTF.

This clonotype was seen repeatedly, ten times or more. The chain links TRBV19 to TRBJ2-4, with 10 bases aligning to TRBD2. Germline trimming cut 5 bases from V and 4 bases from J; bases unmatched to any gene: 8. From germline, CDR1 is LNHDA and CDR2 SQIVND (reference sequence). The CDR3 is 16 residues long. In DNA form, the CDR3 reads TGTGCCAGTAGTCGGCTAGCGGGAGCTGAAAAAAACATTCAGTACTTC. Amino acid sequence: CASSRLAGAEKNIQYF. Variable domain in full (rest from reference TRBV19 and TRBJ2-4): DGGITQSPKYLFRKEGQNVTLSCEQNLNHDAMYWYRQDPGQGLRLIYYSQIVNDFQKGDIAEGYSVSREKKESFPLTVTSAQKNPTAFYLCASSRLAGAEKNIQYFGAGTRLSVL.

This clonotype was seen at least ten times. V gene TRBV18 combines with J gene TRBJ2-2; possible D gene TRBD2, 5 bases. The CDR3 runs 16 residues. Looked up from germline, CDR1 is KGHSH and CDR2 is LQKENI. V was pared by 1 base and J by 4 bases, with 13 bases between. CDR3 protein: CASSPRSRGPTGELFF. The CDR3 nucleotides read TGTGCCAGCTCACCACGGAGTCGGGGTCCCACCGGGGAGCTGTTTTTT.

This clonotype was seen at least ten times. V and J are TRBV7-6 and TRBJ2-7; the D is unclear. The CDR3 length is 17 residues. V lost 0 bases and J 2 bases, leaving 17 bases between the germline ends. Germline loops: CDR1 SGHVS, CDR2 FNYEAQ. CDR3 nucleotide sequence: TGTGCCAGCAGCTTAGCCCGCCCCGGTGGCAGCCCCTACGAGCAGTACTTC. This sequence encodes CASSLARPGGSPYEQYF. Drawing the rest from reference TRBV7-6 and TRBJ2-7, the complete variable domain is GAGVSQSPRYKVTKRGQDVALRCDPISGHVSLYWYRQALGQGPEFLTYFNYEAQQDKSGLPNDRFSAERPEGSISTLTIQRTEQRDSAMYRCASSLARPGGSPYEQYFGPGTRLTVT.

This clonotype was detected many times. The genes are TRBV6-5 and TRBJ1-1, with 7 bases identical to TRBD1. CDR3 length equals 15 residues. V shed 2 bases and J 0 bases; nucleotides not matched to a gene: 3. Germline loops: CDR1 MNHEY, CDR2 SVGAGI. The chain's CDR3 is CASSYRGTVNTEAFF. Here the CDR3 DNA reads TGTGCCAGCAGTTACCGAGGGACAGTGAACACTGAAGCTTTCTTT.

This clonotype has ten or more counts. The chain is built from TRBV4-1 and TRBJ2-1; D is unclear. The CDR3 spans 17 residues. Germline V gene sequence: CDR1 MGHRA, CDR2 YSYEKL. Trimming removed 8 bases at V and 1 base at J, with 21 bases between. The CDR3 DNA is TGCGCCAGCGCCTCCCCGTCGAGGCAGAAGTCCTACAATGAGCAGTTCTTC. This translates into CASASPSRQKSYNEQFF.

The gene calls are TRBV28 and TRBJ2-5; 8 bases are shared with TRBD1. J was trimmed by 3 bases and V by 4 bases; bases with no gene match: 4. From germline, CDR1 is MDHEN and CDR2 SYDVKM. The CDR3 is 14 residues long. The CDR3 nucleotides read TGTGCCAGCAGTTCTCCGGGACAGGAAGAGACCCAGTACTTC. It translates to CASSSPGQEETQYF. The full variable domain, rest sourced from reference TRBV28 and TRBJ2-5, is DVKVTQSSRYLVKRTGEKVFLECVQDMDHENMFWYRQDPGLGLRLIYFSYDVKMKEKGDIPEGYSVSREKKERFSLILESASTNQTSMYLCASSSPGQEETQYFGPGTRLLVL.

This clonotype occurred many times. For the CDR3, the DNA is TGCGCCAGCAGCTGGACAGGGTCCGAGCAGTACTTC. This gives the protein CASSWTGSEQYF. V and J are TRBV5-1 and TRBJ2-7; TRBD1 agrees at 8 bases. This CDR3 spans 12 amino acids. CDR1 is SGHRS, CDR2 YFSETQ, per germline. V lost 3 bases, J lost 6 bases, and 2 bases stayed unmatched.

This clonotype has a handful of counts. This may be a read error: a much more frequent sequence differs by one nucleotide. The CDR3 region is CSVENRDYEQYF. The CDR3 DNA sequence: TGCAGCGTTGAGAATAGGGACTACGAGCAGTACTTC. The rearrangement links TRBV29-1 to TRBJ2-7, with D unclear. V was pared by 3 bases and J by 3 bases, with 9 bases between. Germline values: CDR1 SQVTM, CDR2 ANQGSEA. The CDR3 is made up of 12 amino acids.

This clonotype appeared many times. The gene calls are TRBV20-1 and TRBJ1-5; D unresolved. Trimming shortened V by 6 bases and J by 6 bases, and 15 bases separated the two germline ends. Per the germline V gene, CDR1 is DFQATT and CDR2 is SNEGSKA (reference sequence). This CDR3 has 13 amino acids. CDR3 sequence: CSAPSGEVQPQHF. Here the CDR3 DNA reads TGCAGTGCCCCCTCCGGGGAGGTTCAGCCCCAGCATTTT.

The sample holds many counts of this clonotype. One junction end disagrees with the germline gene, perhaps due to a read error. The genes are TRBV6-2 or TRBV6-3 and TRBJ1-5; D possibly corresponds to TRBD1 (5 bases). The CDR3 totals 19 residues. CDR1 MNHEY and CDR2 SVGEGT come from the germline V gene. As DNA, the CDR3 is TGTGCCAGCAGTTATTCCCCCTGGGGGAAGGGATCTAGCGATCAGCCCCAGCATTTT. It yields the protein CASSYSPWGKGSSDQPQHF.

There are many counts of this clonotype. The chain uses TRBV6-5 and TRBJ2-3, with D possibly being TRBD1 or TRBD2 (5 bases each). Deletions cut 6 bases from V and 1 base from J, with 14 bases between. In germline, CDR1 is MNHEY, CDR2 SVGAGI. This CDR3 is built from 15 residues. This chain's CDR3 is CASSLGTSGTDTQYF. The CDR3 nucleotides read TGTGCCAGCAGCCTGGGGACGTCAGGCACAGATACGCAGTATTTT.

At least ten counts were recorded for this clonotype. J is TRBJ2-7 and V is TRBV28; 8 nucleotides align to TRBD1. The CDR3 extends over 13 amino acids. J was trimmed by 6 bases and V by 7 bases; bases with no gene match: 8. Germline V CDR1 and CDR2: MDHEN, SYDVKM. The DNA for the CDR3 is TGTGCCAGCATAACTGGGGACAGGCGCGAGCAGTACTTC. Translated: CASITGDRREQYF.

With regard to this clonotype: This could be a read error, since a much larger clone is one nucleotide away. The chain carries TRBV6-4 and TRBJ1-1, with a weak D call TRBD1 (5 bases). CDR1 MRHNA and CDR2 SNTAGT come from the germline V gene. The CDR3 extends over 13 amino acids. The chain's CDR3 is CASSQEEGTEAVF. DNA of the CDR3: TGTGCCAGCAGTCAGGAGGAGGGGACTGAAGCTGTCTTT.

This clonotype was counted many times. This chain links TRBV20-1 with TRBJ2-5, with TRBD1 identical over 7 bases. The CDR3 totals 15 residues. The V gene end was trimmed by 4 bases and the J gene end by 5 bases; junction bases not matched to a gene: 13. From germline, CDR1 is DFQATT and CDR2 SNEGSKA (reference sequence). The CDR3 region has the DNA TGCAGTGCTACCAGACAGGGACGAGTTGTTGAGACCCAGTACTTC. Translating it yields CSATRQGRVVETQYF.

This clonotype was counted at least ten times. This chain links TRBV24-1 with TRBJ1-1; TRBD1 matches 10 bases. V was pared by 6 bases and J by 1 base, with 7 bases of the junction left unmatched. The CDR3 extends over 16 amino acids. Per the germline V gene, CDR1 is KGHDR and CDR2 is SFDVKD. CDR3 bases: TGTGCCACCAGTCCCGGGACAGGGGCGACGAACACTGAAGCTTTCTTT. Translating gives CATSPGTGATNTEAFF.

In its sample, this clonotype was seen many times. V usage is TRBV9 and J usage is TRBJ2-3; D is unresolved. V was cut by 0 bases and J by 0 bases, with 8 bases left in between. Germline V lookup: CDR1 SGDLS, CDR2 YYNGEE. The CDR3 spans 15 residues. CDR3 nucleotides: TGTGCCAGCAGCGTAGAAGGCTTTAGCACAGATACGCAGTATTTT. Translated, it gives CASSVEGFSTDTQYF. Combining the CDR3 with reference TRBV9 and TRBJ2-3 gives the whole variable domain DSGVTQTPKHLITATGQRVTLRCSPRSGDLSVYWYQQSLDQGLQFLIQYYNGEERAKGNILERFSAQQFPDLHSELNLSSLELGDSALYFCASSVEGFSTDTQYFGPGTRLTVL.

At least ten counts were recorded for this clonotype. Here the CDR3 reads CASSPFQGGTQYF. The DNA of the CDR3 is TGTGCCAGCAGCCCCTTTCAGGGAGGTACGCAGTATTTT. The gene calls are TRBV5-4 and TRBJ2-3; a possible D gene is TRBD2 (6 bases). CDR1 is SGHNT, CDR2 YYREEE, per germline (reference sequence). The V and J ends lost 4 bases and 8 bases respectively, with 14 bases between them. CDR3 length: 13 amino acids.

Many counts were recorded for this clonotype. The CDR3 bases are TGCAGTGCTGGACGAGCAACGCAGGGGACTGAAGCTTTCTTT. The encoded protein is CSAGRATQGTEAFF. The genes are TRBV20-1 and TRBJ1-1; a possible D gene is TRBD1 (6 bases). The V end was cut by 5 bases, the J end by 5 bases, with 18 bases between. Germline V gene data show CDR1 as DFQATT and CDR2 as SNEGSKA (reference sequence). This CDR3 region has 14 residues.

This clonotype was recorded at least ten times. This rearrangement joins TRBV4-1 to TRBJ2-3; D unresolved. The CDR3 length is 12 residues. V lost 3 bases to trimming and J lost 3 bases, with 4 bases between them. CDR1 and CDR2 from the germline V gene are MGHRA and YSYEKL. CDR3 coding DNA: TGCGCCAGCAGCCACCCTACAGATACGCAGTATTTT. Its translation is CASSHPTDTQYF.

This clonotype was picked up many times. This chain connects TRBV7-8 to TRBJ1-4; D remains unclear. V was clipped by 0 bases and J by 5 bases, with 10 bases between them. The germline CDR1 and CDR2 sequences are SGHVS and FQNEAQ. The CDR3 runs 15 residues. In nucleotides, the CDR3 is TGTGCCAGCAGCTTAGCGAGGACCAAGAATGAAAAACTGTTTTTT. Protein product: CASSLARTKNEKLFF.

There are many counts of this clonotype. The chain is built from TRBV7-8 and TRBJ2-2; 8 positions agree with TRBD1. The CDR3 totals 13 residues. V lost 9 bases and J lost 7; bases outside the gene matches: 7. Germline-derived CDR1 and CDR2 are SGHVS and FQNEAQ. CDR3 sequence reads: CASHRGDVGELFF. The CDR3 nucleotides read TGTGCCAGTCACAGGGGGGATGTCGGGGAGCTGTTTTTT.

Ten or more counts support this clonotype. The CDR3 is CASSLSYLPDTQYF. CDR3 DNA: TGTGCCAGCAGCCTAAGTTACCTTCCAGATACGCAGTATTTT. The J gene is TRBJ2-3, the V gene TRBV11-2; D ambiguous. The CDR3 is made up of 14 amino acids. Trimming took 5 bases from V and 4 from J, leaving 13 bases between them. Germline lookup yields CDR1 SGHAT and CDR2 FQNNGV. The full variable domain, in which reference TRBV11-2 and TRBJ2-3 provide the parts outside the CDR3, is EAGVAQSPRYKIIEKRQSVAFWCNPISGHATLYWYQQILGQGPKLLIQFQNNGVVDDSQLPKDRFSAERLKGVDSTLKIQPAKLEDSAVYLCASSLSYLPDTQYFGPGTRLTVL.

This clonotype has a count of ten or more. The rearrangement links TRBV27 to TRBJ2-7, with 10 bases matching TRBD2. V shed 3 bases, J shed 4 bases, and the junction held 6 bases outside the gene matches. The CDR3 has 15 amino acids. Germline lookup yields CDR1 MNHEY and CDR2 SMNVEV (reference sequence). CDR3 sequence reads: CASSFSSGSRYEQYF. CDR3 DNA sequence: TGTGCCAGCAGTTTCTCTAGCGGGAGTCGATACGAGCAGTACTTC.

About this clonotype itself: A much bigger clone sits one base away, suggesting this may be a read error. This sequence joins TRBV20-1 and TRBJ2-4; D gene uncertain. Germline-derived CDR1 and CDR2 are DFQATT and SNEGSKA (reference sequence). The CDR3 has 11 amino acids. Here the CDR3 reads CSARVKKIQYF. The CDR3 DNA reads TGCAGTGCTAGAGTGAAAAAAATTCAGTACTTC.